This T cell receptor (beta chain) was found in a study of T-cell memory formation after mild COVID-19. Details on this clonotype: Its antigen is undetermined.

General study results and limits: Confirmation of SARS-CoV-2 specificity was lacking for second-wave clones peaking day 37. Clones that shrank (day 15 to 85) were balanced CD4/CD8, whereas later expanders leaned CD4+.

V was shortened by 4 bases and J by 0 bases, with 15 bases between the two germline ends. CDR3 length: 16 amino acids. The V gene's germline CDR1 is MNHEY and CDR2 SVGAGI. TCRdb independently ran MiXCR on the 5' RACE reads; one entry per CDR3 protein. Of some 440,000 distinct CDR3 sequences listed, nearly 25% are singletons. The TCR was taken from an adult woman who had mild COVID-19 (a few samples of this study predate the infection). Cell type and time point are not known. Sequencing was done on a sample of PBMCs or a T cell subset sorted from them (not recorded which). V and J are TRBV6-5 and TRBJ1-1; TRBD1 might be the D (6 bases). Here the CDR3 DNA reads TGTGCCAGCAGTTCAAGCCCACGGACAGTGAACACTGAAGCTTTCTTT. Protein product: CASSSSPRTVNTEAFF.